Listed below are T cell receptor beta chains from one sample, sequenced in a study of cytomegalovirus exposure and HLA in healthy donors. The data were produced by immunoSEQ multiplex PCR, yet TCRdb's version contains in-frame clones alone and is incomplete. This repertoire shows roughly 130,000 clones, 75% to 90% found once; its top ten account for 1%. Sample: PBMCs. These receptors were obtained from a man aged 40-55 years in good health and CMV-seronegative. Each CDR3 is given without its conserved first and last residue.

len	v_gene	j_gene	CDR3aa
12	TRBV19	TRBJ2-6	ASRQNSGANVLT
12	TRBV6-1	TRBJ1-1	ASRVVYRDTEAF
11	TRBV7-8	TRBJ2-7	ASSFADSYEQY
12	TRBV18	TRBJ1-1	ASSPLELNTEAF
11	TRBV7-9	TRBJ1-6	ASTGRVNSPLH
14	TRBV10-3	TRBJ1-2	AISESMQDTNYGYT
11	TRBV7-8	TRBJ2-2	ASRQGGTGELF
12	TRBV5-1	TRBJ2-5	ASSAAGGTETQY
13	TRBV10-1	TRBJ1-2	ASSDSDRPNYGYT
13	TRBV7-3	TRBJ2-7	ASSSEKSGLAGQY
12	TRBV7-9	TRBJ1-2	ASSPRTGTYGYT
14	TRBV28	TRBJ2-2	ASSPGQGALTGELF
12	TRBV10-3	TRBJ2-5	AIRSGTSAETQY
15	TRBV5-1	TRBJ1-4	ASSLDQQGGGNEKLF
13	TRBV2	TRBJ2-5	ASSPPGTGEETQY
11	TRBV6-5	TRBJ2-2	ASSYPSGRELF
13	TRBV18	TRBJ2-7	ASSPYGTGYYEQY
12	TRBV5-1	TRBJ2-7	ASSEAGGSYEQY
14	TRBV13	TRBJ2-3	ASSTRTASGVDTQY
14	TRBV6-5	TRBJ1-1	ASSYQAGGSVTEAF
10	TRBV28	TRBJ2-3	ASTYGSDTQY
12	TRBV30	TRBJ1-1	AWRSGTDRPEAF
12	TRBV6-5	TRBJ1-2	ASSSRRGAVGYT
13	TRBV6-1	TRBJ1-4	ASDGRTGDQEKLF
13	TRBV2	TRBJ1-1	ASRAEQGFGTEAF
13	TRBV7-9	TRBJ2-5	ASSLGAGGPETQY
12	TRBV5-6	TRBJ1-5	ASSLGGRNQPQH
11	TRBV7-2	TRBJ2-3	ASSSSGGETQY
15	TRBV10-3	TRBJ2-1	AINGAAGGKTYNEQF
13	TRBV6-5	TRBJ2-7	ASSRRLAGGTEQY
12	TRBV7-6	TRBJ2-2	ASSGLAITGELF
13	TRBV6-6	TRBJ1-5	ASHLTGYSNQPQH
8	TRBV29-1	.	SVGEDEQY
12	TRBV6-6	TRBJ1-2	ASSYMWGEGGYT
11	TRBV5-1	TRBJ1-5	ASSSGGDTPQH
14	TRBV6-1	TRBJ2-1	ASSVTTWSSYNEQF
14	TRBV7-8	TRBJ2-7	ASSLGSALQAYEQY
12	TRBV5-4	TRBJ1-4	ASSRGTGNEKLF
13	TRBV30	TRBJ2-7	ARGTPGLAGGQQY
14	TRBV18	TRBJ2-3	ASSPPGHSSQDTQY
10	TRBV28	TRBJ1-4	ASRSLNEKLF
10	TRBV29-1	TRBJ2-7	SVEGREYEQY